This T cell receptor (beta chain) was identified in a study of cytomegalovirus exposure and HLA in healthy donors. Study-wide points: Researchers counted around 150 TCR beta chains as cytomegalovirus-associated.

A multiplex PCR was run with 60 Vbeta primers and 13 Jbeta primers. In the original workflow: Later, an analysis found roughly 80 million unique TCR beta chains, and about 10 million of these were shared. Sequenced by immunoSEQ multiplex PCR; TCRdb stores in-frame clones only, minus some. V and J calls and clone size come straight from that table; D and trimming were deduced from the DNA. The sample lists about 89,000 clones, around nine tenths occurring once. About this clone: Its cognate antigen is unknown.

This receptor was obtained from a man aged 25-40 years in good health and CMV-seropositive. The sample consisted of PBMCs.

CDR3 protein: CASRKPLGSYNEQFF. The CDR3 coding sequence is TGTGCCAGCAGGAAGCCTCTCGGCTCCTACAATGAGCAGTTCTTC. This sequence joins TRBV28 and TRBJ2-1; D gene ambiguous. Germline CDR1 is MDHEN and CDR2 is SYDVKM. The CDR3 sequence is 15 residues long. V shed 6 bases and J shed 0 bases, with 12 bases lying between them.